These 6 T cell receptor beta chains originate from one sample sequenced in a study of CD8 T cells in ankylosing spondylitis. TCRdb reanalysed the 5' RACE reads using MiXCR and keeps one entry per CDR3 protein. The sample contains 150,000 to 200,000 distinct CDR3 sequences, 15% to 20% of which appear only once. Sequences were obtained from blood, either unsorted or a sorted T cell fraction (not recorded which). The receptors were sampled from a male donor aged 5 to 29 with ankylosing spondylitis or in good health (not recorded which).

This clonotype was picked up many times. The chain employs TRBV20-1 and TRBJ2-5; 9 bases match TRBD2. The V segment lost 5 bases and the J segment 5 bases; nucleotides outside the gene matches: 9. CDR1 and CDR2 (germline): DFQATT, SNEGSKA (reference sequence). This CDR3 comprises 14 residues. The CDR3, as DNA: TGCAGTGCTCCTTTAGCGGGAGCAGAGGAGACCCAGTACTTC. Translated: CSAPLAGAEETQYF.

This clonotype was recorded at least ten times. The gene calls are TRBV27 and TRBJ2-1; D may be TRBD2 (5 bases). This CDR3 has 14 amino acids. Germline V gives CDR1 MNHEY, CDR2 SMNVEV (reference sequence). V gave up 2 bases and J gave up 6 bases, with 11 bases separating them. This chain's CDR3 is CASSLGGWLNEQFF. Written as DNA, the CDR3 is TGTGCCAGCAGTTTAGGAGGTTGGCTCAATGAGCAGTTCTTC.

This clonotype was counted ten times or more. The rearrangement joins TRBV6-2 or TRBV6-3 to TRBJ2-1; the D is unclear. CDR1 MNHEY and CDR2 SVGEGT come from the germline V gene. This CDR3 has 13 residues. Trimming shortened V by 0 bases and J by 8 bases, and 8 bases separated the two germline ends. The CDR3 is CASSYSTSDEQFF. The CDR3 bases are TGTGCCAGCAGTTACTCGACTTCTGATGAGCAGTTCTTC.

This clonotype was observed a few times. The chain combines TRBV7-7 with TRBJ1-1, with a tentative D call TRBD1 (6 bases). The V gene lost 5 bases and the J gene lost 5 bases, with 18 bases spanning the gap. Germline values: CDR1 SSHAT, CDR2 FNYEAQ (reference sequence). This CDR3 has 15 amino acids. CDR3 sequence reads: CASSPPVTGKTEAFF. CDR3 nucleotides: TGTGCCAGCAGCCCCCCGGTTACAGGGAAAACTGAAGCTTTCTTT. The full variable domain, its missing parts supplied by reference TRBV7-7 and TRBJ1-1, is GAGVSQSPRYKVTKRGQDVTLRCDPISSHATLYWYQQALGQGPEFLTYFNYEAQPDKSGLPSDRFSAERPEGSISTLTIQRTEQRDSAMYRCASSPPVTGKTEAFFGQGTRLTVV.

V is TRBV29-1 and J is TRBJ2-5; D may be TRBD1 or TRBD2 (6 bases each). The V gene's germline CDR1 is SQVTM and CDR2 ANQGSEA. V gave up 4 bases and J gave up 4 bases, with 10 bases separating them. The CDR3 runs to 12 residues. CDR3 sequence reads: CSVVKGGETQYF. The DNA for the CDR3 is TGCAGCGTTGTGAAGGGGGGAGAGACCCAGTACTTC.

In its sample, this clonotype was seen many times. The chain carries TRBV12-3 or TRBV12-4 and TRBJ2-7; weak D call: TRBD1 (5 bases). The CDR3 spans 15 residues. Trimming left V 0 bases short and J 5 bases short, with 14 bases between. CDR3 coding DNA: TGTGCCAGCAGTTTAGCCCCCAGGGTTTTCCACGAGCAGTACTTC. Translating it yields CASSLAPRVFHEQYF.